This T cell receptor (beta chain) derives from a study of blood T cells in healthy people across ages. In its sample, this clonotype was seen many times. Peripheral blood from each donor was collected in a volume of about 9.9 milliliters. The CDR3 runs to 15 residues. With 0 bases removed from V and 4 bases from J, the gap between germline ends came to 13 bases. CDR1 is SGHRS, CDR2 YFSETQ, per germline. The authors ran a second PCR of 7 to 11 cycles using a sample-barcoded 5' primer and a J-beta primer mix. TCRdb processed the 5' RACE reads anew with MiXCR; each CDR3 protein has one entry. The table has about 800,000 distinct CDR3 sequences, roughly 25% seen once. This same sample was also taken into another study, of T cells of mothers and their children.

This chain connects TRBV5-1 to TRBJ1-1; D perhaps matches TRBD1 (6 bases). This TCR was recovered from a boy aged 5-17 years in good health. The material sequenced was blood. The CDR3 region has the DNA TGCGCCAGCAGCTTGGACCAGGGGACGGTCACTGAAGCTTTCTTT. Its translation is CASSLDQGTVTEAFF. Full variable domain (rest looked up from reference TRBV5-1 and TRBJ1-1): KAGVTQTPRYLIKTRGQQVTLSCSPISGHRSVSWYQQTPGQGLQFLFEYFSETQRNKGNFPGRFSGRQFSNSRSEMNVSTLELGDSALYLCASSLDQGTVTEAFFGQGTRLTVV.